This entry concerns a single T cell receptor beta chain. The antigen is undetermined. This sample was taken from a study of beta chain features in type 1 diabetes. Study-wide results and caveats: All four CD4+ subsets of Type 1 diabetes patients contained TCRB CDR3s that were moderately but significantly shorter. Individuals with type 1 diabetes displayed fewer insertions and more deletions at VDJ junctions.

Germline CDR1 and CDR2: SGDLS and YYNGEE. The CDR3 loop spans 15 amino acids. V lost 0 bases, J lost 4 bases, and 13 bases lay in between. The investigators reverse transcribed all of the isolated RNA, so they sequenced expressed TCRB transcripts. Clones were read by immunoSEQ multiplex PCR, and TCRdb kept only the in-frame ones, dropping some. The sample gives nearly 250,000 clones, under 70% of which show up once; around 0.05% is in the top ten. The TCR comes from a man aged 30 to 45 in good health. The specimen was naive CD4+ T cells from blood. The V and J genes are TRBV9 and TRBJ2-5; a possible D gene is TRBD2 (5 bases). The CDR3 region has the DNA TGTGCCAGCAGCGTAGGCCCCGGGGTTGGAGAGACCCAGTACTTC. It yields the protein CASSVGPGVGETQYF. Complete variable domain (other parts from reference TRBV9 and TRBJ2-5): DSGVTQTPKHLITATGQRVTLRCSPRSGDLSVYWYQQSLDQGLQFLIQYYNGEERAKGNILERFSAQQFPDLHSELNLSSLELGDSALYFCASSVGPGVGETQYFGPGTRLLVL.